These T cell receptor beta chains were read from a single sample in a study of shared clonotypes between healthy human individuals. TCRdb's copy holds only in-frame clones and misses some; the assay was immunoSEQ multiplex PCR. The data hold about 580,000 clones, with roughly 98% observed a single time. Sequenced: naive CD8+ T cells sorted from blood. The source is a man aged 25 to 45 in good health. The CDR3 runs from the conserved cysteine through the conserved F or W. The order of the fields is V gene, D gene, clone size, J gene, CDR3 DNA, CDR3 protein. A D gene is named only where the DNA matches it firmly. Only some rows state a clone size, as once, few, many or a class for expanded clones.

TRBV7-9	TRBD1	-	TRBJ2-5	TGTGCCAGCAGCGGGACAGATCAAGAGACCCAGTACTTC	CASSGTDQETQYF
TRBV6-5	TRBD2	-	TRBJ2-1	TGTGCCAGCAGCGCCTTAGCGGGAGGGGACAATGAGCAGTTCTTC	CASSALAGGDNEQFF
TRBV14	-	-	TRBJ1-1	TGTGCCAGCAGCCAAGACGCCGGGACTGTGAACACTGAAGCTTTCTTT	CASSQDAGTVNTEAFF
TRBV13	TRBD2	-	TRBJ2-2	TGTGCCAGCAGACCCGGACTAGCGTCGTTAACCGGGGAGCTGTTTTTT	CASRPGLASLTGELFF
TRBV28	-	-	TRBJ1-5	TGTGCCAGCAGTTTTGGGCGGTATAGCAATCAGCCCCAGCATTTT	CASSFGRYSNQPQHF
TRBV6-5	-	-	TRBJ2-7	TGTGCCAGCAGTTTTACCTTAGACGGCCCCTACGAGCAGTACTTC	CASSFTLDGPYEQYF
TRBV27	TRBD1	-	TRBJ2-7	TGTGCCAGCAGTTTGGGGACAGGGGTACGCGAGCAGTACTTC	CASSLGTGVREQYF
TRBV25-1	TRBD2	-	TRBJ2-2	TGTGCCAGCAGTAGCGCGGGAGCGGCCGGGGAGCTGTTTTTT	CASSSAGAAGELFF
TRBV7-8	-	-	TRBJ1-5	TGTGCCAGCAGCTTAGGGGGAGGCAATCAGCCCCAGCATTTT	CASSLGGGNQPQHF
TRBV29-1	TRBD2	-	TRBJ2-7	TGCAGCGTTGAAGGGACTAGCGGGACCAACGAGCAGTACTTC	CSVEGTSGTNEQYF
TRBV9	TRBD1	-	TRBJ2-7	TGTGCCAGCAGCGTAAGCGGACAGGGTCGGGGACAGTACTTC	CASSVSGQGRGQYF
TRBV5-6	-	-	TRBJ2-5	TGTGCCAGCAGCCCGCCCGGGGCGGGACCTTCCCAAGAGACCCAGTACTTC	CASSPPGAGPSQETQYF
TRBV27	TRBD1	-	TRBJ2-3	TGTGCCAGCAGCCTTAGAGACAGGGTAGGCACAGATACGCAGTATTTT	CASSLRDRVGTDTQYF
TRBV19	-	-	TRBJ1-5	TGTGCCAGTAGTACCGACACTTATCAGCCCCAGCATTTT	CASSTDTYQPQHF
TRBV6-5	TRBD2	-	TRBJ2-1	TGTGCCAGCAGCCCTAGCGGTTCCTACAATGAGCAGTTCTTC	CASSPSGSYNEQFF
TRBV5-8	TRBD1	-	TRBJ2-7	TGTGCCAGCAGCATTGGGGGACAGAGCTCCTACGAGCAGTACTTC	CASSIGGQSSYEQYF
TRBV9	-	once	TRBJ2-2	TGTGCCAGCAGCGTAGGAGGGGTAATAGACGGGGAGCTGTTTTTT	CASSVGGVIDGELFF
TRBV28	TRBD2	-	TRBJ2-3	TGTGCCAGCAGCTCTTCCGGGACTAGCGGGACAGATACGCAGTATTTT	CASSSSGTSGTDTQYF
TRBV30	TRBD2	once	TRBJ2-7	TGTGCCTGTGAGGGACTAGGGGTTTTGCAGTACTTC	CACEGLGVLQYF
TRBV7-9	-	-	TRBJ2-7	TGTGCCAGCAGCTTACCGGGGAGCAGGGGCTACGAGCAGTACTTC	CASSLPGSRGYEQYF
TRBV28	-	-	TRBJ2-7	TGTGCCAGCAGTTTATCGGCGGACTCCTACGAGCAGTACTTC	CASSLSADSYEQYF
TRBV7-9	-	-	TRBJ2-1	TGTGCCAGCAGCTCGCGCTCGTACAATGAGCAGTTCTTC	CASSSRSYNEQFF
TRBV9	-	-	TRBJ1-2	TGTGCCAGCAGTCCCTGGGGTGGGGATGGCTACACCTTC	CASSPWGGDGYTF
TRBV27	-	once	TRBJ1-2	TGTGCCAGCAGTTTGGGGTTCTCTGGGTCTTTGAGAGCCTACACCTTC	CASSLGFSGSLRAYTF
TRBV29-1	-	-	TRBJ2-7	TGCAGCGCACGTATCACGGGGTACGAGCAGTACTTC	CSARITGYEQYF
TRBV29-1	-	-	TRBJ2-7	TGCAGCGTTCCTTTGCGGGGAAGCGAGCAGTACTTC	CSVPLRGSEQYF
TRBV4-1	TRBD1	-	TRBJ2-1	TGCGCCAGCAGCCCGGGACAGAATTACAATGAGCAGTTCTTC	CASSPGQNYNEQFF
TRBV6-4	-	-	TRBJ2-7	TGTGCCAGCATTCGACCGAGGGGCTACGAGCAGTACTTC	CASIRPRGYEQYF
TRBV11-2	TRBD2	-	TRBJ2-1	TGTGCCAGCAGCTTAGAACTAGCGGGAGGGGGGAATGAGCAGTTCTTC	CASSLELAGGGNEQFF
TRBV7-3	TRBD2	-	TRBJ2-1	TGTGCCAGCAGCCAACTAGCGGGCTCCTACAATGAGCAGTTCTTC	CASSQLAGSYNEQFF
TRBV7-3	-	once	TRBJ2-2	TGTGCCAGCAGCTCTCAGGGTTACACCGGGGAGCTGTTTTTT	CASSSQGYTGELFF
TRBV7-6	-	once	TRBJ2-7	TGTGCCAGCAGCTTTGGGGGGCGCGGTTACGAGCAGTACTTC	CASSFGGRGYEQYF
TRBV5-1	-	-	TRBJ1-2	TGCGCCAGCAGCCTCGGGAGTGGCTACACCTTC	CASSLGSGYTF
TRBV19	TRBD1	-	TRBJ2-7	TGTGCCAGTAGTACCTTACCGGGACAGGGGGCCTACGAGCAGTACTTC	CASSTLPGQGAYEQYF
TRBV7-9	-	-	TRBJ1-1	TGTGCCAGCAGCTTAGCTTTGGGGGACACTGAAGCTTTCTTT	CASSLALGDTEAFF
TRBV29-1	TRBD1	-	TRBJ2-7	TGCAGCGTCCAGGAAACAGGGGGCTACGAGCAGTACTTC	CSVQETGGYEQYF
TRBV5-1	TRBD1	-	TRBJ2-2	TGCGCCAGCAATACCGGGACAGCGAACACCGGGGAGCTGTTTTTT	CASNTGTANTGELFF
TRBV28	-	once	TRBJ2-5	TGTGCCAGCAGTTCGCGGTATAGCGGCATTCAAGAGACCCAGTACTTC	CASSSRYSGIQETQYF
TRBV20-1	-	-	TRBJ1-1	TGCAGTGCCGACCTTAACACTGAAGCTTTCTTT	CSADLNTEAFF
TRBV5-1	TRBD2	-	TRBJ2-7	TGCGCCAGCAGTCCAGTTGGGAGCGGGGGCCCCTACGAGCAGTACTTC	CASSPVGSGGPYEQYF
TRBV9	-	-	TRBJ2-7	TGTGCCAGCAGCGTAGAAGGAACCCGGACAGAGCAGTACTTC	CASSVEGTRTEQYF
TRBV7-6	TRBD2	-	TRBJ2-1	TGTGCCAGCAGCTTAGTAGCGGGAGGGAACAATGAGCAGTTCTTC	CASSLVAGGNNEQFF
TRBV11-2	-	-	TRBJ2-7	TGTGCCAGCAGCTTAGTGGCAGGCTACGAGCAGTACTTC	CASSLVAGYEQYF
TRBV6-5	-	-	TRBJ2-7	TGTGCCAGCAGAAACCGGGGCAGTGGGGACGAGCAGTACTTC	CASRNRGSGDEQYF
TRBV19	-	-	TRBJ2-1	TGTGCCAGTAGTATGGGTGCCCACAGGGACGAGCAGTTCTTC	CASSMGAHRDEQFF
TRBV5-4	-	few	TRBJ2-7	TGTGCCAGCAGCTTGGGCCTAATTGGAGGGGGGGGACGCGAGCAGTACTTC	CASSLGLIGGGGREQYF
TRBV4-1	TRBD1	-	TRBJ2-7	TGCGCCAGCAGCCAAGAGGGGACAGGCTACTACGAGCAGTACTTC	CASSQEGTGYYEQYF
TRBV7-9	TRBD1	-	TRBJ2-5	TGTGCCAGCAGCCACCCCGTGCCAGGGGGCAAGTTAGAGACCCAGTACTTC	CASSHPVPGGKLETQYF
TRBV5-7	-	-	TRBJ2-7	TGTGCCAGCAGCTTATTAAGGACGGAAACAACCTACGAGCAGTACTTC	CASSLLRTETTYEQYF
TRBV7-2	TRBD1	-	TRBJ1-2	TGTGCCAGCAGCTTAGAAGGACAGGGGAGTTTCGGTAGCTACACCTTC	CASSLEGQGSFGSYTF
TRBV7-7	TRBD1	-	TRBJ2-5	TGTGCCAGCAGCTACCGGGACAGCAAAACAGAGACCCAGTACTTC	CASSYRDSKTETQYF
TRBV7-9	TRBD1	-	TRBJ1-5	TGTGCCAGCAGCGACCCCGGGACAGGGTTGAGCAATCAGCCCCAGCATTTT	CASSDPGTGLSNQPQHF
TRBV29-1	-	once	TRBJ1-2	TGCAGCGTTCTGGACAGAAACTATGGCTACACCTTC	CSVLDRNYGYTF